This TCR beta chain was captured in a study of graft-versus-host responses after intestinal transplantation. For the study at large: Once they had received anti-thymocyte globulin induction, all recipients took tacrolimus and steroids for around 3 years.

Germline values: CDR1 MNHEY, CDR2 SVGAGI. The V end was cut by 2 bases, the J end by 6 bases, with 7 bases between. The CDR3 consists of 13 residues. Clones were sequenced by immunoSEQ multiplex PCR, and TCRdb holds only the in-frame ones, with some missing. The table records tens of thousands of clones, roughly 95% of them present only once. The study's findings and limits: Subjects displaying graft-donor T cell macrochimerism possessed elevated graft-versus-host to host-versus-graft clonal ratios inside allografts. Recipient marrow contained GvH clones, some of which appeared first in ileum or blood.

This clone was seen a single time. The target antigen is unknown. V is TRBV6-5 and J is TRBJ2-2; D may be TRBD2 (5 bases). This material consisted of PBMCs, taken 156 days after intestinal transplant. The origin of this receptor is a human patient who received an intestinal transplant, so some T cells may come from the graft donor. The CDR3 spells CASSYHGAGELFF. CDR3 nucleotides: TGTGCCAGCAGTTACCACGGGGCCGGGGAGCTGTTTTTT.